What follows are 15 T cell receptor beta chains derived from one specimen sequenced in a study of molecular identifiers for immune sequencing clone quantification. TCRdb re-analysed the PCR reads in MiXCR, keeping a single row per CDR3 protein. This sample has approximately 500,000 distinct CDR3 sequences, with about a fifth found just once. The sequenced sample consisted of naive CD8+ T cells from blood, with Jurkat cell RNA spiked in. Subset denoted: FACS-sorted CD8+CD4-CCR7+CD45RA+ naive T cells. The receptors come from a human donor in good health. Some libraries in this study had Jurkat cell RNA spiked in.

This clonotype was counted between two and nine times. V gene TRBV5-1 combines with J gene TRBJ1-1; maybe TRBD1 (5 bases). The CDR3 is 15 amino acids. Trimming left V 0 bases short and J 1 base short, with 10 bases between. Germline loops: CDR1 SGHRS, CDR2 YFSETQ. CDR3 amino acids: CASSLGTTGNTEAFF. For the CDR3, the DNA is TGCGCCAGCAGCTTGGGGACAACGGGGAACACTGAAGCTTTCTTT.

A word on this clonotype: Possible read error: a much larger clone is one base away. This rearrangement joins TRBV2 to TRBJ2-3; TRBD2 agrees at 14 bases. From germline, CDR1 is SNHLY and CDR2 FYNNEI. J lost 1 base, V lost 7 bases, and 19 bases had no gene match. The CDR3 loop spans 21 amino acids. In DNA form, the CDR3 reads TGTGCCAGCATCGACCCCTCGTCGACTAGCGGGAGGGACGTCGGCACAGATACGCAGTATTTT. Residues: CASIDPSSTSGRDVGTDTQYF.

Only a few counts were recorded for this clonotype. V and J are TRBV20-1 and TRBJ1-1; 10 bases agree with TRBD1. The J segment lost 4 bases and the V segment lost 3 bases, leaving 5 bases of the junction unmatched. Per the germline V gene, CDR1 is DFQATT and CDR2 is SNEGSKA (reference sequence). The CDR3 contains 14 residues. CDR3 residues: CSASNWDRGTEAFF. In DNA, the CDR3 is TGCAGTGCTAGTAACTGGGACAGGGGCACTGAAGCTTTCTTT.

This clonotype has at least ten counts. The chain joins TRBV4-1 to TRBJ1-5, with D maybe TRBD1 (5 bases). The CDR3 consists of 16 residues. Germline CDR1 MGHRA, CDR2 YSYEKL. V was shortened by 2 bases and J by 7 bases, with 18 bases between the two germline ends. This CDR3 reads CASSQFMTVSTQPQHF. In DNA form, the CDR3 reads TGCGCCAGCAGCCAATTCATGACAGTATCAACCCAGCCCCAGCATTTT.

Regarding this clonotype: A junction boundary mismatches the germline segment, possibly from a read error. The chain has TRBV27 and TRBJ2-7; the D gene is possibly TRBD1 (6 bases). The CDR3 has 14 residues. Per the germline V gene, CDR1 is MNHEY and CDR2 is SMNVEV (reference sequence). CDR3 in amino acids: CVSSFIYGQYEQYF. The CDR3 region has the DNA TGTGTCAGCAGTTTCATCTATGGACAGTACGAGCAGTACTTC.

At least ten counts were recorded for this clonotype. The J gene is TRBJ2-3, the V gene TRBV7-9; TRBD1 matches 9 bases. Germline CDR1 and CDR2: SEHNR and FQNEAQ (reference sequence). The length of the CDR3 is 15 residues. V lost 5 bases and J lost 0; bases outside the gene matches: 3. The CDR3 sequence: CASSTTGGSTDTQYF. For the CDR3, the DNA is TGTGCCAGCAGCACCACAGGGGGCAGCACAGATACGCAGTATTTT.

This clonotype came up a few times. The chain employs TRBV12-3 or TRBV12-4 and TRBJ2-1, with D perhaps TRBD2 (7 bases). V lost 3 bases and J 8 bases, leaving 17 bases between the germline ends. The CDR3 is 15 residues long. CDR3: CASSFGGGGGYEQFF. CDR3 in DNA: TGTGCCAGCAGTTTTGGGGGGGGCGGAGGGTATGAGCAGTTCTTC.

This clonotype was detected only a few times. The chain uses TRBV30 and TRBJ2-7; 7 bases agree with TRBD2. V gave up 3 bases and J gave up 6 bases; unmatched junction bases: 17. The length of the CDR3 is 16 residues. Germline V gives CDR1 GTSNPN, CDR2 SVGIG (reference sequence). CDR3 bases: TGTGCCTGGAGCCGAGGGGTGCAGCGGGACGCCCTCGAGCAGTACTTC. This sequence encodes CAWSRGVQRDALEQYF.

The sample holds many counts of this clonotype. The CDR3 reads CASSPGTSETYEQYF. As DNA, the CDR3 is TGCGCCAGCAGCCCGGGGACTAGCGAAACCTACGAGCAGTACTTC. V usage is TRBV4-3 and J usage is TRBJ2-7; 10 bases are shared with TRBD2. The V segment lost 4 bases and the J segment 2 bases; nucleotides outside the gene matches: 5. In germline, CDR1 is LGHNA, CDR2 YSLEER. CDR3 length equals 15 residues.

This clonotype has ten or more counts. The chain links TRBV11-2 to TRBJ2-5; a possible D gene is TRBD1 (6 bases). The CDR3 extends over 15 amino acids. Between the trimmed V and J ends, which lost 4 bases and 2 bases, there was a span of 14 bases. In germline, CDR1 is SGHAT, CDR2 FQNNGV. Here the CDR3 reads CASSWSAGAQETQYF. As DNA, the CDR3 is TGTGCCAGCAGCTGGAGCGCAGGGGCGCAAGAGACCCAGTACTTC.

This rearrangement joins TRBV4-3 to TRBJ1-1; D is unclear. The CDR3 consists of 16 residues. CDR1 LGHNA and CDR2 YSLEER come from the germline V gene. V gave up 0 bases and J gave up 1 base, with 12 bases separating them. The CDR3 region is CASSQDRQAPNTEAFF. Written as DNA, the CDR3 is TGCGCCAGCAGCCAAGATCGACAAGCCCCGAACACTGAAGCTTTCTTT.

The chain is built from TRBV11-2 and TRBJ2-1; a weak D match, TRBD2 (5 bases). Per the germline V gene, CDR1 is SGHAT and CDR2 is FQNNGV. Trimming left V 1 base short and J 0 bases short, with 13 bases between. The CDR3 spans 17 residues. CDR3 protein: CASSLGYGMSSYNEQFF. CDR3 sequence (DNA): TGTGCCAGCAGCTTAGGGTACGGGATGAGCTCCTACAATGAGCAGTTCTTC.

This clonotype was recorded a few times. This chain uses TRBV3-1 with TRBJ1-2; 7 nucleotides match TRBD1. The CDR3 sequence is 19 residues long. V trimming: 5 bases; J trimming: 0 bases; junction bases outside the gene matches: 18. The germline V gene encodes CDR1 LGHDT and CDR2 YNNKEL (reference sequence). The CDR3 loop is CASSDHTWRQGSSNYGYTF. CDR3 in DNA: TGTGCCAGCAGCGATCATACGTGGAGACAGGGCAGTTCTAACTATGGCTACACCTTC.

This clonotype came up a few times. A much more abundant neighbour one base away suggests this may be a read error. The genes are TRBV3-1 and TRBJ1-1; no reliable D call. V lost 1 base, J lost 5 bases, and 5 bases lay in between. CDR1 and CDR2 (germline): LGHDT, YNNKEL (reference sequence). The CDR3 consists of 12 residues. The CDR3 region has the DNA TGTGCCAGCAGCCAAGGCGAGACTGAAGCTTTCTTT. Its translation is CASSQGETEAFF.

This CDR3 is CASSQTGYTEAFF. The CDR3 region has the DNA TGCGCCAGCAGCCAGACAGGGTACACTGAAGCTTTCTTT. The gene calls are TRBV4-1 and TRBJ1-1, with 7 nucleotides matching TRBD1. Looked up from germline, CDR1 is MGHRA and CDR2 is YSYEKL. The CDR3 contains 13 residues. V shed 3 bases and J 3 bases; nucleotides not matched to a gene: 1.